This TCR beta chain came from a study of siplizumab effects on memory and regulatory T cells. The study's findings and limits: Sequences that were alloreactive and traceable to unstimulated CD4+ memory cells were significantly reduced by siplizumab. A small minority of alloreactive clones were mapped to unstimulated subsets. Naive T cells apparently outstripped memory cells in diversity and seemed major alloresponse contributors.

This clone has a single count. The antigen remains unidentified. Some 98,000 TCR templates underwent assay in every sample. The protocol was immunoSEQ multiplex PCR, while the TCRdb copy is restricted to in-frame clones and leaves out a portion. The sample consists of some 96,000 clones, about 95% of them appearing once. The sequence was obtained from a human donor in good health. Material: non-Treg CD4+ T cells sorted from blood.

The CDR3 nucleotides are TGTGCCAGCACCCAACCGACTGTGAACACTGAAGCTTTCTTT. It translates to CASTQPTVNTEAFF. V is TRBV2 and J is TRBJ1-1; no clear D gene. CDR3 length: 14 residues. Germline V CDR1 and CDR2: SNHLY, FYNNEI. Trimming took off 7 bases at V and 0 bases at J, with 12 bases between the two ends.